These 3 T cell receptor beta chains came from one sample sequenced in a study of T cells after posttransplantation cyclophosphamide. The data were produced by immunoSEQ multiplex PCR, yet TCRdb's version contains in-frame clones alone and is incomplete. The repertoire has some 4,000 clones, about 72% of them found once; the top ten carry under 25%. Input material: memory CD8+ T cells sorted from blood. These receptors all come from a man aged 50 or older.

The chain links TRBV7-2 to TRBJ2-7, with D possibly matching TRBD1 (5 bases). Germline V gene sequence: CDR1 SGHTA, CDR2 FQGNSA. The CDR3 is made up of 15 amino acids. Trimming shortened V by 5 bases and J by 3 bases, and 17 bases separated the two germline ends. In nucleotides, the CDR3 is TGTGCCAGCAGCCAAAGGGGCCAGGTGAACTACGAGCAGTACTTC. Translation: CASSQRGQVNYEQYF.

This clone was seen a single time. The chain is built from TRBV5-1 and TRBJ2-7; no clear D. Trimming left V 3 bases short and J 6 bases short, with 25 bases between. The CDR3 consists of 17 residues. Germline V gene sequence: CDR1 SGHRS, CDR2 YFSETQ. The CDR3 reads CASSYLSIAGSGSEQYF. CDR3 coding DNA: TGCGCCAGCAGCTATTTATCCATAGCCGGAAGTGGTAGCGAGCAGTACTTC. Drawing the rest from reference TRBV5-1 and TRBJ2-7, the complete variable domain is KAGVTQTPRYLIKTRGQQVTLSCSPISGHRSVSWYQQTPGQGLQFLFEYFSETQRNKGNFPGRFSGRQFSNSRSEMNVSTLELGDSALYLCASSYLSIAGSGSEQYFGPGTRLTVT.

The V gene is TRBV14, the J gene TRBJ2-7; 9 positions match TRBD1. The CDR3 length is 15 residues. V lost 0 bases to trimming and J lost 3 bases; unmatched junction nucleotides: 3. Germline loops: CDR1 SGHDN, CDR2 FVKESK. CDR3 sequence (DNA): TGTGCCAGCAGCCAAGAGGACAGGGGCTACTACGAGCAGTACTTC. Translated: CASSQEDRGYYEQYF.